Listed below are T cell receptor beta chains from one sample, sequenced in a study of blood T cells in healthy people across ages. TCRdb reprocessed the 5' RACE reads via MiXCR and lists one record per CDR3 protein. Seen here are some 1.1 million distinct CDR3 sequences, 30% to 40% observed once, and the top ten hold around 13%. Sample: blood. The receptors here all came from a man aged 18 to 29 in good health. CDR3s include the opening cysteine and the closing phenylalanine or tryptophan. Each record gives: D gene, J gene, V gene, clone size, CDR3 protein, CDR3 DNA. A D gene is named only where the DNA matches it firmly. Clone size is shown for a subset of rows, as once, few, many or a class of expanded clone.

- | TRBJ1-1 | TRBV20-1 | - | CSARGGGSTEAFF | TGCAGTGCTAGAGGAGGGGGGAGCACTGAAGCTTTCTTT
- | TRBJ1-2 | TRBV20-1 | - | CSARRVGYGYTF | TGCAGTGCGCGAAGGGTCGGCTATGGCTACACCTTC
TRBD2 | TRBJ2-3 | TRBV7-2 | few | CASSLRWTSNSDTQYF | TGTGCCAGCAGCTTAAGGTGGACTAGTAATTCAGATACGCAGTATTTT
- | TRBJ1-2 | TRBV6-1 | - | CASSEIGTSGYTF | TGTGCCAGCAGTGAAATCGGGACATCCGGCTACACCTTC
- | TRBJ2-3 | TRBV4-3 | once | CASSQESQGGDTQYF | TGCGCCAGCAGCCAAGAGTCGCAGGGGGGCGATACGCAGTATTTT
TRBD1 | TRBJ2-1 | TRBV29-1 | - | CSQAGTGTIEQFF | TGCAGCCAGGCCGGGACAGGCACGATTGAGCAGTTCTTC
- | TRBJ2-1 | TRBV7-8 | few | CASSRRFVDEQFF | TGTGCCAGCAGCCGCCGTTTTGTTGATGAGCAGTTCTTC
TRBD1 | TRBJ1-4 | TRBV7-9 | few | CASSVTGRDEKLFF | TGTGCCAGCAGCGTGACAGGGAGAGACGAAAAACTGTTTTTT
- | TRBJ1-2 | TRBV5-1 | - | CASSLAVSSNYGYTF | TGCGCCAGCAGCTTGGCCGTCAGCTCGAACTATGGCTACACCTTC
- | TRBJ1-2 | TRBV4-1 | few | CASSQGRQANDYGYTF | TGCGCCAGCAGCCAGGGTCGACAGGCCAATGACTATGGCTACACCTTC
TRBD1 | TRBJ2-5 | TRBV7-2 | - | CASSLVGQIQETQYF | TGTGCCAGCAGCTTAGTGGGACAGATACAAGAGACCCAGTACTTC
TRBD1 | TRBJ2-2 | TRBV6-5 | few | CASRDDRVFRTGELFF | TGTGCCAGCAGAGACGACAGGGTTTTTAGAACCGGGGAGCTGTTTTTT
- | TRBJ2-1 | TRBV4-2 | - | CASSQPRDGLYNEQFF | TGTGCCAGCAGCCAACCCCGGGACGGACTATACAATGAGCAGTTCTTC
TRBD1 | TRBJ1-2 | TRBV27 | - | CASSLSYRGLNGYTF | TGTGCCAGCAGTTTGAGCTACAGGGGGCTTAATGGCTACACCTTC
- | TRBJ1-2 | TRBV5-1 | - | CASSTALTNYGYTF | TGCGCCAGCAGCACCGCTCTTACTAACTATGGCTACACCTTC